Listed below are T cell receptor beta chains from one sample, sequenced in a study of post-analysis software for immune sequencing data. TCRdb re-analysed the PCR reads in MiXCR, keeping a single row per CDR3 protein. The sample has about half a million distinct CDR3 sequences, around 40% seen once. Specimen: blood. These receptor sequences come from a girl aged 5 to 17 with multiple sclerosis. Both conserved end residues are part of each CDR3. Each record gives: J gene, clone size, CDR3 length, D gene, V gene, CDR3 protein, CDR3 DNA. A D gene is named only where the DNA matches it firmly. The listing skips clone size in some rows; elsewhere it reads once, few, many or a size class.

TRBJ2-7,few,14,-,TRBV7-2,CASSPDVFSYEQYF,TGTGCCAGCAGCCCAGACGTCTTCTCCTACGAGCAGTACTTC
TRBJ1-2,-,16,TRBD1,TRBV10-3,CAIRTDDRGRNYGYTF,TGTGCCATCAGGACCGACGACAGGGGGCGCAACTATGGCTACACCTTC
TRBJ1-2,-,15,-,TRBV12-3/TRBV12-4,CASSIRDSGLFGYTF,TGTGCCAGCAGTATTAGAGACTCGGGACTTTTTGGCTACACCTTC
TRBJ2-7,-,14,TRBD1,TRBV12-3/TRBV12-4,CASSLWDSAYEQYF,TGTGCCAGCAGTTTATGGGACAGCGCCTACGAGCAGTACTTC
TRBJ2-5,few,13,TRBD1,TRBV29-1,CSVRDSRQETQYF,TGCAGCGTTCGGGACAGCCGTCAAGAGACCCAGTACTTC
TRBJ2-7,-,15,TRBD2,TRBV28,CAITRLAGMNNEQYF,TGTGCCATCACCCGGCTAGCGGGGATGAATAATGAGCAGTACTTC
TRBJ2-1,few,17,TRBD2,TRBV7-9,CASSGTGTSGNYNEQFF,TGTGCCAGCAGCGGTACCGGGACTAGCGGGAATTACAATGAGCAGTTCTTC
TRBJ2-1,-,15,TRBD2,TRBV20-1,CSARLLAGDHNEQFF,TGCAGTGCTAGACTGCTAGCGGGAGACCACAATGAGCAGTTCTTC
TRBJ2-1,-,15,TRBD2,TRBV4-1,CAGSRIAGAGNEQFF,TGCGCCGGCAGCAGGATAGCGGGAGCTGGCAATGAGCAGTTCTTC
TRBJ2-7,-,14,-,TRBV10-2,CASSEGAGAYEQYF,TGCGCCAGCAGTGAGGGGGCAGGTGCTTACGAGCAGTACTTC
TRBJ1-1,-,13,-,TRBV29-1,CSVVGRMNTEAFF,TGCAGCGTTGTCGGGAGGATGAACACTGAAGCTTTCTTT
TRBJ2-1,-,15,-,TRBV9,CASSPNLALYNEQFF,TGTGCCAGCAGCCCCAACCTAGCGCTCTACAATGAGCAGTTCTTC
TRBJ1-5,-,15,TRBD1,TRBV12-3/TRBV12-4,CASSPYGTGSQPQHF,TGTGCCAGCAGCCCTTACGGGACAGGGAGCCAGCCCCAGCATTTT
TRBJ2-3,once,16,-,TRBV7-9,CASSFTLREGADTQYF,TGTGCCAGCAGCTTCACTTTACGCGAAGGGGCAGATACGCAGTATTTT
TRBJ1-2,many,14,TRBD1,TRBV7-2,CASSPGTGDYGYTF,TGTGCCAGCAGCCCCGGGACAGGGGACTATGGCTACACCTTC
TRBJ2-2,few,14,-,TRBV7-9,CASSLESVTGELFF,TGTGCCAGCAGCTTAGAATCGGTTACCGGGGAGCTGTTTTTT
TRBJ2-7,-,14,TRBD2,TRBV6-5,CASSPGLAYYEQYF,TGTGCCAGCAGCCCGGGACTAGCGTACTACGAGCAGTACTTC
TRBJ2-7,few,14,-,TRBV7-9,CASTHRGGFAEQYF,TGTGCCAGCACCCATAGGGGGGGATTCGCCGAGCAGTACTTC
TRBJ2-3,few,14,TRBD1,TRBV7-9,CASSPTGGEDTQYF,TGTGCCAGCAGCCCGACAGGGGGAGAGGATACGCAGTATTTT
TRBJ2-5,-,18,TRBD2,TRBV7-9,CASSLARTSGVLQETQYF,TGTGCCAGCAGCTTAGCTAGGACTAGCGGGGTGCTACAAGAGACCCAGTACTTC
TRBJ1-2,-,11,-,TRBV7-2,CASSLHAAYTF,TGTGCCAGCAGCCTTCACGCGGCCTACACCTTC
TRBJ2-4,-,15,TRBD1,TRBV20-1,CSARDRVKMKNIQYF,TGCAGTGCCCGGGACAGGGTAAAAATGAAAAACATTCAGTACTTC
TRBJ2-3,-,14,TRBD2,TRBV20-1,CSASLSGIRDTQYF,TGCAGTGCGAGCCTTAGCGGGATCCGGGATACGCAGTATTTT
TRBJ2-1,-,15,-,TRBV5-6,CASSLAQGRYNEQFF,TGTGCCAGCAGCTTGGCACAGGGTAGGTACAATGAGCAGTTCTTC
TRBJ2-5,few,15,TRBD2,TRBV20-1,CSARASGGDLETQYF,TGCAGTGCTAGAGCTAGCGGGGGGGACCTCGAGACCCAGTACTTC
TRBJ2-1,-,13,TRBD2,TRBV28,CASRAGDYNEQFF,TGTGCCAGCAGAGCGGGGGATTACAATGAGCAGTTCTTC
TRBJ2-3,few,11,-,TRBV29-1,CSVVEGGTQYF,TGCAGCGTTGTCGAGGGAGGCACGCAGTATTTT
TRBJ2-5,many,11,-,TRBV5-1,CASSAQETQYF,TGTGCCAGCAGCGCTCAAGAGACCCAGTACTTC
TRBJ1-1,-,13,-,TRBV7-9,CASSKKENTEAFF,TGTGCCAGCAGCAAGAAGGAGAACACTGAAGCTTTCTTT
TRBJ2-1,few,19,TRBD2,TRBV4-3,CASSQDQAGGPSSYNEQFF,TGCGCCAGCAGCCAAGATCAAGCGGGAGGGCCGTCGTCCTACAATGAGCAGTTCTTC
TRBJ2-7,many,14,-,TRBV5-1,CASSLAGQGYEQYF,TGCGCCAGCAGCTTGGCAGGGCAGGGATACGAGCAGTACTTC
TRBJ2-3,-,15,TRBD2,TRBV5-1,CASSRSGGDGDTQYF,TGCGCCAGCAGCAGGAGCGGGGGAGACGGAGATACGCAGTATTTT
TRBJ2-7,-,13,-,TRBV25-1,CASTPWSSYEQYF,TGTGCCAGTACCCCTTGGTCGTCCTACGAGCAGTACTTC
TRBJ1-1,once,13,-,TRBV28,CASSTPPNTEAFF,TGTGCCAGCAGCACCCCCCCGAACACTGAAGCTTTCTTT
TRBJ1-6,-,13,-,TRBV7-3,CASSLTALTSLHF,TGTGCCAGCAGCTTAACGGCCTTGACGTCCCTCCACTTT
TRBJ2-3,-,13,-,TRBV6-4,CASSDSDTDAQYF,TGTGCCAGCAGTGACTCGGACACAGATGCGCAGTATTTT
TRBJ2-5,many,14,TRBD1,TRBV29-1,CSGTRGKNQETQYF,TGCAGCGGTACCAGGGGGAAAAATCAAGAGACCCAGTACTTC
TRBJ1-2,-,13,-,TRBV10-3,CAISESGPYGYTF,TGTGCCATCAGTGAGTCAGGACCCTATGGCTACACCTTC
TRBJ2-3,-,15,-,TRBV7-3,CASSFSSFGTDTQYF,TGTGCCAGCAGCTTTTCTTCCTTCGGCACAGATACGCAGTATTTT
TRBJ2-3,-,18,TRBD2,TRBV24-1,CATSDLRGTGGEPDTQYF,TGTGCCACCAGTGATCTGCGGGGAACGGGAGGTGAGCCAGATACGCAGTATTTT
TRBJ2-3,-,17,TRBD2,TRBV9,CASRGLSGRPSTDTQYF,TGTGCCAGCAGGGGCCTTAGCGGGCGCCCTAGCACAGATACGCAGTATTTT
TRBJ2-1,few,12,-,TRBV29-1,CSVVGDYNEQFF,TGCAGCGTTGTTGGAGACTACAATGAGCAGTTCTTC
TRBJ2-1,-,17,TRBD2,TRBV7-3,CASSQAWREGVRNEQFF,TGTGCCAGCAGCCAGGCTTGGAGGGAGGGTGTGAGGAATGAGCAGTTCTTC
TRBJ1-1,-,12,-,TRBV20-1,CSRKRVNTEAFF,TGCAGTCGTAAGAGAGTGAACACTGAAGCTTTCTTT
TRBJ2-7,-,13,-,TRBV10-3,CAISEGGGYEQYF,TGTGCCATCAGTGAGGGAGGGGGCTACGAGCAGTACTTC
TRBJ1-2,-,13,-,TRBV20-1,CSAQPGRNYGYTF,TGCAGTGCTCAACCGGGACGCAACTATGGCTACACCTTC
TRBJ2-3,-,14,TRBD2,TRBV20-1,CSAPLAGTTDTQYF,TGCAGTGCACCTTTAGCGGGAACCACAGATACGCAGTATTTT
TRBJ2-3,-,14,TRBD2,TRBV3-1,CASSLTSDTDTQYF,TGTGCCAGCAGCCTAACTAGCGACACAGATACGCAGTATTTT
TRBJ2-3,-,15,-,TRBV5-1,CASSDGTPSTDTQYF,TGCGCCAGCAGCGACGGGACCCCGAGCACAGATACGCAGTATTTT
TRBJ1-2,-,15,-,TRBV5-1,CASSLDEGANYGYTF,TGCGCCAGCAGCTTGGACGAGGGAGCGAACTATGGCTACACCTTC
TRBJ1-2,-,15,-,TRBV20-1,CSARDPVTENYGYTF,TGCAGTGCTAGAGATCCCGTGACCGAGAACTATGGCTACACCTTC
TRBJ1-5,-,13,-,TRBV4-2,CASSQQSNQPQHF,TGTGCCAGCAGCCAGCAGTCCAATCAGCCCCAGCATTTT
TRBJ2-6,few,14,-,TRBV29-1,CSVDQGSGANVLTF,TGCAGCGTCGATCAGGGCTCTGGGGCCAACGTCCTGACTTTC
TRBJ2-7,-,12,-,TRBV12-3/TRBV12-4,CASSLGSREQYF,TGTGCCAGCAGTTTAGGGAGCCGCGAGCAGTACTTC
TRBJ2-7,-,12,-,TRBV10-3,CAISGTAYEQYF,TGTGCCATCAGTGGGACTGCCTACGAGCAGTACTTC